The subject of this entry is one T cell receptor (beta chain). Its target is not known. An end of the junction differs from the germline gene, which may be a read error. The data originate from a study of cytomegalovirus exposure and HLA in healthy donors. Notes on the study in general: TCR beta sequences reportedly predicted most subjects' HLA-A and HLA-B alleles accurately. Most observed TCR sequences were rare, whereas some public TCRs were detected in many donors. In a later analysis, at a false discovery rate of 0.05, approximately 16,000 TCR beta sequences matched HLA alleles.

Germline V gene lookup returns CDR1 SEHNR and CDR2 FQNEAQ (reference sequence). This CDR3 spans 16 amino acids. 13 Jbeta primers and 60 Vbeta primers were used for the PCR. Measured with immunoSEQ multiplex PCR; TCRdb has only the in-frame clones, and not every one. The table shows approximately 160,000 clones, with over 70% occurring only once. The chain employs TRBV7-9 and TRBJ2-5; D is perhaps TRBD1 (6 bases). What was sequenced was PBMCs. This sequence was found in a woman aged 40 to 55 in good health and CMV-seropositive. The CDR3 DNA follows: TGTTCCAGCAGTCGATGGGCCCAGGGGCGACAAGAGACCCAGTACTTC. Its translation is CSSSRWAQGRQETQYF.